The TCR beta chain under discussion was sequenced for a study of shared clonotypes between healthy human individuals. Across the study: The people who gave samples were two women and a few men aged 18 to 49.

The CDR3 loop spans 14 amino acids. V was pared by 2 bases and J by 1 base, with 6 bases between. Germline-derived CDR1 and CDR2 are MNHEY and SVGAGI. Study-level points and caveats: Larger estimated richness was generally recorded for naive subsets relative to memory subsets.

Using immunoSEQ multiplex PCR, the repertoire was profiled, and TCRdb retains in-frame clones only, with some absent. The data hold 2 million or so clones, with roughly 94% observed a single time. Remarks on this clone: Its target is not known.

The material sequenced was naive CD4+ T cells sorted from blood. Stated subset: CD45RA+ positively selected. The sequence was collected from a man aged 18 to 30 in good health. V is TRBV6-5 and J is TRBJ2-1; D is unresolved. DNA for the CDR3: TGTGCCAGCAGTTACGCTAGGTCCTACAATGAGCAGTTCTTC. It translates to CASSYARSYNEQFF.